This TCR beta chain was found in a study of glioma-infiltrating T cells after dendritic cell vaccination. Using immunoSEQ multiplex PCR, the repertoire was profiled, and TCRdb retains in-frame clones only, with some absent. The sample includes 110,000 or so clones, around 89% of them seen just once. Documented time point: after dendritic cell vaccination, including at tumor progression/relapse. From germline, CDR1 is SGHNT and CDR2 YENEEA. V shed 1 base, J shed 6 bases, and the junction held 6 bases outside the gene matches. The CDR3 contains 15 residues. The clonotype originates from a human donor with glioblastoma. This sequence joins TRBV11-3 and TRBJ2-1, with 7 bases fitting TRBD2. Sequenced here: blood, sampled after dendritic cell vaccination. The CDR3 here is CASSLGVAGSNEQFF. In DNA, the CDR3 is TGTGCCAGCAGCTTAGGTGTAGCGGGCTCCAATGAGCAGTTCTTC. Based on the CDR3 plus reference TRBV11-3 and TRBJ2-1, the full variable domain is EAGVVQSPRYKIIEKKQPVAFWCNPISGHNTLYWYLQNLGQGPELLIRYENEEAVDDSQLPKDRFSAERLKGVDSTLKIQPAELGDSAVYLCASSLGVAGSNEQFFGPGTRLTVL.